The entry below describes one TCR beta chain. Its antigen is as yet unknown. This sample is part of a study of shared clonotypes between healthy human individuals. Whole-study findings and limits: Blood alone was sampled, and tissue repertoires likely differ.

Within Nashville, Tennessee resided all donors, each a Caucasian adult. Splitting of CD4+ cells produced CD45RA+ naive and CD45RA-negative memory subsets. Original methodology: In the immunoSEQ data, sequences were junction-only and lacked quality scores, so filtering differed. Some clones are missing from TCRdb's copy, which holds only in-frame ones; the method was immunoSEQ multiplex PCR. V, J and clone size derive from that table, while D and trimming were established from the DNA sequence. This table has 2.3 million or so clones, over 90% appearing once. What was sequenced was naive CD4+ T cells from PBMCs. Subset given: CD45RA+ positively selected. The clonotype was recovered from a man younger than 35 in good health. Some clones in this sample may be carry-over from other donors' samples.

The chain's CDR3 is CASSKGTSGARGQYF. The CDR3 DNA is TGTGCCAGCAGCAAAGGGACTAGCGGTGCTCGCGGGCAGTACTTC. The V gene is TRBV21-1, the J gene TRBJ2-7; TRBD2 is taken as the D call from the table, unchecked against the DNA. TRBV21-1 is reported as a pseudogene. This CDR3 has 15 residues.